This T cell receptor beta chain was retrieved from a study of response to subunit inactivated influenza vaccine. TCRdb re-derived calls from the RT-PCR reads in MiXCR, one entry per CDR3 protein. Among under 950,000 distinct CDR3 sequences listed, approximately 21% were seen once. The germline V gene has CDR1 SGHRS and CDR2 YFSETQ. This CDR3 contains 15 residues. V lost 1 base, J lost 6 bases, and 16 bases lay in between. This clonotype was recorded a few times. Material: PBMCs from blood, obtained about 5 days after vaccination. The sequence was obtained from a man between 50 and 59 years old who received an inactivated influenza vaccine. V gene TRBV5-1 combines with J gene TRBJ1-1; D perhaps matches TRBD1 (6 bases). The CDR3 loop reads CASSLMAGVTAEAFF. The CDR3, as DNA: TGCGCCAGCAGCTTGATGGCAGGGGTCACGGCTGAAGCTTTCTTT.